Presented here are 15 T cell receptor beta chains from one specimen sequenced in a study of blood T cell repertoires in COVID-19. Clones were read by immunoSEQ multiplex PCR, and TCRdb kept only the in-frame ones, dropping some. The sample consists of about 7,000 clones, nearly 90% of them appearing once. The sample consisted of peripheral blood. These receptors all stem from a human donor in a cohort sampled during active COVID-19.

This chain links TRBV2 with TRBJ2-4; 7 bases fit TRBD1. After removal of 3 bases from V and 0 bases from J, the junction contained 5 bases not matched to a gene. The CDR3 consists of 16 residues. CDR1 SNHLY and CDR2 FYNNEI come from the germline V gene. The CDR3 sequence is CASSDRGQAAKNIQYF. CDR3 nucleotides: TGTGCCAGCAGTGATCGCGGACAGGCAGCCAAAAACATTCAGTACTTC.

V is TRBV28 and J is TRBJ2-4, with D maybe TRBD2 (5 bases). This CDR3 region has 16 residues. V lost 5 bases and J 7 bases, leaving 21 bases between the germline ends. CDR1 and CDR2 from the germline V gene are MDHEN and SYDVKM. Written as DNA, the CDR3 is TGTGCCAGCAGTCCCCCCGGACCGGCCTCGGGGAACATTCAGTACTTC. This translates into CASSPPGPASGNIQYF.

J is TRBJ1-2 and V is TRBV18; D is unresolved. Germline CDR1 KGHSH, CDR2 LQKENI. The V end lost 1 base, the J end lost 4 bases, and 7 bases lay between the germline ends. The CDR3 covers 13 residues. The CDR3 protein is CASSPRQFYGYTF. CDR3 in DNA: TGTGCCAGCTCACCACGGCAGTTCTATGGCTACACCTTC.

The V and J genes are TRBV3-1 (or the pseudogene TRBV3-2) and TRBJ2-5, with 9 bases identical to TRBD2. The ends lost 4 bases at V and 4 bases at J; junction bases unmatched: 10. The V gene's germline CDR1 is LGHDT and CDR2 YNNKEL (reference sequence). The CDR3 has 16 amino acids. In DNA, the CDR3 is TGTGCCAGCAGCCCCCGGTTTAGCGGGGGAGGAGAGACCCAGTACTTC. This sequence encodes CASSPRFSGGGETQYF.

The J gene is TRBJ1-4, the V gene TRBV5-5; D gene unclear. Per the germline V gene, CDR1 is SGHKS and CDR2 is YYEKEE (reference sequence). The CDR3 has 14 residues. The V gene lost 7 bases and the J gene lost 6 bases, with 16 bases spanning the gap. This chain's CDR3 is CASALRDRDEKLFF. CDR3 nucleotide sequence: TGTGCCAGCGCCCTGCGGGATAGGGATGAAAAACTGTTTTTT.

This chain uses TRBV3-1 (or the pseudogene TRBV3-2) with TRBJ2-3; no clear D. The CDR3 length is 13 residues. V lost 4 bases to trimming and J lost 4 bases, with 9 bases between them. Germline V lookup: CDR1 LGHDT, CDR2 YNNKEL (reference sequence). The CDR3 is CASSPTASDTQYF. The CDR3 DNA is TGTGCCAGCAGCCCTACTGCTTCAGATACGCAGTATTTT.

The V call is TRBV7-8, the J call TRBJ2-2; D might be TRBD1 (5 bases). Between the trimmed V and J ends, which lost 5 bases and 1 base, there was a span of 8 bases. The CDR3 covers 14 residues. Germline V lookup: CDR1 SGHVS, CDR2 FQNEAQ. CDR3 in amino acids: CASSIDRNTGELFF. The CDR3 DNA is TGTGCCAGCAGCATCGACAGGAACACCGGGGAGCTGTTTTTT.

As DNA, the CDR3 is TGTGCCAGCACCCCCGGGGGGGTGGGAAACACCATATATTTT. Its translation is CASTPGGVGNTIYF. The chain is built from TRBV28 and TRBJ1-3; tentatively, D is TRBD1 (5 bases). There are 14 residues in the CDR3. V dropped 7 bases and J dropped 4 bases, with 14 bases sitting between them. Per the germline V gene, CDR1 is MDHEN and CDR2 is SYDVKM.

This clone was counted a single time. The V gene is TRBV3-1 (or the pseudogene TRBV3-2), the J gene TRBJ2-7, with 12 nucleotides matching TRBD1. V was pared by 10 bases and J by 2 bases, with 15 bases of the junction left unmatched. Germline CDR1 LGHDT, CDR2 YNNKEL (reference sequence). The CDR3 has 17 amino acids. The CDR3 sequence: CATRGGTGGEFAYEQYF. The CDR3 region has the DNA TGTGCCACGCGGGGCGGGACAGGGGGCGAATTTGCCTACGAGCAGTACTTC.

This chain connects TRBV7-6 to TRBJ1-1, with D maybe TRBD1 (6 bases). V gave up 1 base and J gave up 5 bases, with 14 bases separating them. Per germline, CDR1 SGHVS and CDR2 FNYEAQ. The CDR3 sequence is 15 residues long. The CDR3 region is CASSLEPGGGTEAFF. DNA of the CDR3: TGTGCCAGCAGCTTAGAGCCGGGAGGGGGGACTGAAGCTTTCTTT.

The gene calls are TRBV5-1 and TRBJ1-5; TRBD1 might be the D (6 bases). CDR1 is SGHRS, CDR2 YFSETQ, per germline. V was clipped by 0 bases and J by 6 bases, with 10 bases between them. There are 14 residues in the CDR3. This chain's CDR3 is CASSLGTEAQPQHF. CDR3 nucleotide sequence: TGCGCCAGCAGCTTGGGGACAGAGGCTCAGCCCCAGCATTTT.

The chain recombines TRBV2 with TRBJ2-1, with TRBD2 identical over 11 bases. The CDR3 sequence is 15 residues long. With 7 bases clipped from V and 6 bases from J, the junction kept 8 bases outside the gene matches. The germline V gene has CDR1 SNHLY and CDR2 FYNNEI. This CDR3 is CASMSGLAGGNEQFF. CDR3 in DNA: TGTGCCAGCATGTCGGGCCTAGCGGGAGGCAATGAGCAGTTCTTC. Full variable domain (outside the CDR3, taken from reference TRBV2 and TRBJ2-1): EPEVTQTPSHQVTQMGQEVILRCVPISNHLYFYWYRQILGQKVEFLVSFYNNEISEKSEIFDDQFSVERPDGSNFTLKIRSTKLEDSAMYFCASMSGLAGGNEQFFGPGTRLTVL.

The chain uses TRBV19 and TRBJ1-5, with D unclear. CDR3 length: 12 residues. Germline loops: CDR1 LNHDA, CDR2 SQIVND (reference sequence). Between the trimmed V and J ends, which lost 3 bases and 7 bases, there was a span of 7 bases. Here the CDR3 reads CASSIIQQPQHF. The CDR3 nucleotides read TGTGCCAGTAGTATTATTCAGCAGCCCCAGCATTTT.

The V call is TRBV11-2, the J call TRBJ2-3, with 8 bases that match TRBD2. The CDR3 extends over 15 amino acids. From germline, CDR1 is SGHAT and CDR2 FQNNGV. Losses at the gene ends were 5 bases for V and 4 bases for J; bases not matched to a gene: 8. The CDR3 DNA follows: TGTGCCAGCAGCGAGGCCAGCGGGAGATCAGATACGCAGTATTTT. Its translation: CASSEASGRSDTQYF.

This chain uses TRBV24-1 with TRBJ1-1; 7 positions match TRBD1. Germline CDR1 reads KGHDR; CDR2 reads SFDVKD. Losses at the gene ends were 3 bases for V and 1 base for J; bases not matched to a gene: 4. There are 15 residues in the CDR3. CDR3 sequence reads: CATSDPRTGNTEAFF. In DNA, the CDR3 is TGTGCCACCAGTGATCCGAGGACAGGGAACACTGAAGCTTTCTTT.